This T cell receptor (beta chain) was obtained from a study of blood T cell repertoires in COVID-19. Study in general: The United States, Italy and Spain supplied acute and convalescent COVID-19 samples.

No more than 2 weeks before study entry, exposed participants had met a case of COVID-19. Per germline, CDR1 SGHTA and CDR2 FQGNSA. After removal of 5 bases from V and 3 bases from J, the junction contained 9 bases not matched to a gene. The CDR3 length is 15 residues. In the authors' workflow: Reference gene primer amplification yielded estimated nucleated cell counts. TCRdb's copy holds only in-frame clones and misses some; the assay was immunoSEQ multiplex PCR. V, J and clone size are those of that table, while D and trimming were read from the DNA. Of approximately 200,000 clones in the sample, 75% to 90% are singletons; the top ten hold approximately 4%.

The TCR comes from a woman between 25 and 40 years old who had been exposed to COVID-19. The chain has TRBV7-2 and TRBJ2-5; 7 bases match TRBD1. Source material: PBMCs or T cells enriched from blood (not recorded which). The CDR3 DNA sequence: TGTGCCAGCAGCAGACAGGGTGGTGTTGAAGAGACCCAGTACTTC. It encodes CASSRQGGVEETQYF.